What follows are 29 T cell receptor beta chains derived from one specimen sequenced in a study of CD8 T cells in ankylosing spondylitis. TCRdb reanalysed the 5' RACE reads using MiXCR and keeps one entry per CDR3 protein. The sample contains roughly 180,000 distinct CDR3 sequences, about an eighth of which appear only once. Sequencing was done on a sample of blood, either unsorted or a sorted T cell fraction (not recorded which). Every receptor here comes from a female donor with ankylosing spondylitis or in good health (not recorded which).

In this sample, this clonotype turned up a few times. The CDR3, as DNA: TGTGCCAGCACCACATGGGCTGCAGGGGACTATGGCTACACCTTC. Translation: CASTTWAAGDYGYTF. This chain connects TRBV6-1 to TRBJ1-2; TRBD1 might be the D (6 bases). This CDR3 spans 15 amino acids. Trimming removed 7 bases at V and 3 bases at J, with 18 bases between. From germline, CDR1 is MNHNS and CDR2 SASEGT.

V and J are TRBV28 and TRBJ1-5; 9 bases map to TRBD1. The germline CDR1 and CDR2 sequences are MDHEN and SYDVKM. The V and J ends lost 6 bases and 6 bases, in that order; junction bases with no gene match: 9. This CDR3 comprises 15 residues. CDR3 nucleotide sequence: TGTGCCAGCAGGGGAACAGGGGGCGGCGGTCAGCCCCAGCATTTT. Translated: CASRGTGGGGQPQHF.

The chain has TRBV10-2 and TRBJ2-7, with D perhaps TRBD1 or TRBD2 (5 bases each). The V gene's germline CDR1 is WSHSY and CDR2 SAAADI. This CDR3 has 15 amino acids. V was shortened by 3 bases and J by 0 bases, with 12 bases between the two germline ends. The DNA of the CDR3 is TGCGCCAGCAGTGACGGGACGGCGGACTCCTACGAGCAGTACTTC. The encoded protein is CASSDGTADSYEQYF.

This clonotype was seen a few times. The chain recombines TRBV7-2 with TRBJ2-1, with D possibly being TRBD1 or TRBD2 (7 bases each). CDR3 length: 16 amino acids. Trimming pared 5 bases from V and 4 bases from J, leaving 18 bases between. Germline V lookup: CDR1 SGHTA, CDR2 FQGNSA. The CDR3 reads CASSPRQGGAYNEQFF. CDR3 nucleotides: TGTGCCAGCAGCCCAAGACAGGGAGGGGCTTACAATGAGCAGTTCTTC.

Worth noting for this clonotype: This clone may be a read error of a much larger clone one base away. The CDR3 loop reads CASSFTGENTIYF. CDR3 DNA sequence: TGCGCCAGCAGCTTTACAGGGGAAAACACCATATATTTT. The rearrangement uses TRBV5-1 and TRBJ1-3, with 7 bases identical to TRBD1. Germline V lookup: CDR1 SGHRS, CDR2 YFSETQ. This CDR3 is 13 amino acids long. J gave up 6 bases and V 2 bases, and 2 bases lay outside the gene matches. Full variable domain (missing parts from reference TRBV5-1 and TRBJ1-3): KAGVTQTPRYLIKTRGQQVTLSCSPISGHRSVSWYQQTPGQGLQFLFEYFSETQRNKGNFPGRFSGRQFSNSRSEMNVSTLELGDSALYLCASSFTGENTIYFGEGSWLTVV.

This clonotype has ten or more counts. V usage is TRBV24-1 and J usage is TRBJ2-1; D may be TRBD1 or TRBD2 (6 bases each). Trimming left V 8 bases short and J 3 bases short, with 16 bases between. The germline CDR1 and CDR2 sequences are KGHDR and SFDVKD. The CDR3 loop spans 15 amino acids. CDR3 protein: CATTAGAGIYNEQFF. The CDR3 DNA follows: TGTGCCACCACCGCAGGGGCGGGAATCTACAATGAGCAGTTCTTC.

This clonotype was observed a handful of times. The rearrangement uses TRBV3-1 and TRBJ1-1; no firm D call. The CDR3 runs to 15 residues. V was cut by 0 bases and J by 1 base, with 9 bases left in between. The germline CDR1 and CDR2 sequences are LGHDT and YNNKEL (reference sequence). The CDR3 loop is CASSQEGIGNTEAFF. The CDR3 nucleotides are TGTGCCAGCAGCCAAGAAGGGATAGGGAACACTGAAGCTTTCTTT.

The chain links TRBV27 to TRBJ1-1, with 10 bases fitting TRBD1. This CDR3 has 16 amino acids. Trimming at V came to 2 bases and at J to 0 bases, leaving 3 bases not matched to a gene. Germline V gives CDR1 MNHEY, CDR2 SMNVEV (reference sequence). The chain's CDR3 is CASSLVGTGVNTEAFF. As DNA, the CDR3 is TGTGCCAGCAGTTTAGTGGGGACAGGGGTGAACACTGAAGCTTTCTTT.

This clonotype was seen ten or more times. The CDR3 region has the DNA TGTGCCAGCAGCCCCCTTAGCGGGAGGGCCTACAATGAGCAGTTCTTC. Residues: CASSPLSGRAYNEQFF. This sequence joins TRBV14 and TRBJ2-1; TRBD2 aligns across 11 bases. This CDR3 has 16 residues. J lost 2 bases, V lost 4 bases, and 4 bases had no gene match. In germline, CDR1 is SGHDN, CDR2 FVKESK.

In its sample, this clonotype was seen many times. The rearrangement joins TRBV11-2 to TRBJ2-3, with D unresolved. The length of the CDR3 is 17 residues. Germline V gives CDR1 SGHAT, CDR2 FQNNGV. V was cut by 1 base and J by 0 bases, with 14 bases left in between. CDR3 sequence (DNA): TGTGCCAGCAGCTTAGTCTCCTACGCAACTAGCACAGATACGCAGTATTTT. Translation gives CASSLVSYATSTDTQYF.

This clonotype was found a few times. J is TRBJ2-3 and V is TRBV6-2 or TRBV6-3, with D perhaps matching TRBD1 (5 bases). Deletions cut 4 bases from V and 2 bases from J, with 10 bases between. This CDR3 region has 14 residues. Germline values: CDR1 MNHEY, CDR2 SVGEGT. The CDR3 loop is CASSLTEITDTQYF. DNA for the CDR3: TGTGCCAGCAGTTTGACAGAAATCACAGATACGCAGTATTTT.

V usage is TRBV27 and J usage is TRBJ2-5; D not certain. V dropped 5 bases and J dropped 0 bases, with 10 bases sitting between them. CDR1 and CDR2 from the germline V gene are MNHEY and SMNVEV (reference sequence). There are 14 residues in the CDR3. CDR3 amino acids: CASSTLRYQETQYF. The CDR3 nucleotides are TGTGCCAGCAGTACTTTAAGGTACCAAGAGACCCAGTACTTC.

The sample holds a few counts of this clonotype. The CDR3 sequence: CASSLVVGNGNYGYTF. The DNA for the CDR3 is TGTGCCAGCAGCTTGGTCGTGGGAAACGGGAACTATGGCTACACCTTC. This chain links TRBV5-6 with TRBJ1-2; no clear D. Germline CDR1 reads SGHDT; CDR2 reads YYEEEE. The CDR3 runs to 16 residues. Trimming took 0 bases from V and 2 from J, leaving 14 bases between them.

CDR3: CASSPDRPRGKLFF. CDR3 in DNA: TGTGCCAGCAGCCCGGACAGGCCCCGAGGGAAACTGTTTTTT. V usage is TRBV12-3 or TRBV12-4 and J usage is TRBJ1-4, with 7 nucleotides matching TRBD1. This CDR3 contains 14 residues. Trimming removed 6 bases from V and 11 bases from J; junction bases left unmatched: 12.

The rearrangement links TRBV7-2 to TRBJ2-3; 9 nucleotides line up with TRBD2. This CDR3 region has 17 residues. J was trimmed by 1 base and V by 5 bases; bases with no gene match: 10. Germline V gene lookup returns CDR1 SGHTA and CDR2 FQGNSA. The CDR3 coding sequence is TGTGCCAGCAGCGCAAGTAGCGGGAGAAAGGGCACAGATACGCAGTATTTT. Translation gives CASSASSGRKGTDTQYF.

This clonotype was detected ten times or more. CDR3 region: CSVEAGRGQPQHF. The CDR3 bases are TGCAGCGTTGAGGCAGGTCGAGGACAGCCCCAGCATTTT. The chain has TRBV29-1 and TRBJ1-5, with unresolved D. Germline CDR1 is SQVTM and CDR2 is ANQGSEA. Trimming cost V 3 bases and J 7 bases, with 13 bases left between them. The CDR3 contains 13 residues.

At least ten counts were recorded for this clonotype. The J gene is TRBJ2-7, the V gene TRBV19; D is perhaps TRBD1 (6 bases). Trimming left V 6 bases short and J 2 bases short, with 11 bases between. Germline loops: CDR1 LNHDA, CDR2 SQIVND (reference sequence). The CDR3 covers 13 residues. This CDR3 reads CASSRDTTYEQYF. The CDR3 DNA reads TGTGCCAGTAGCAGGGACACAACCTACGAGCAGTACTTC.

This clonotype has a count of ten or more. The genes are TRBV7-2 and TRBJ1-6; 9 bases are a match to TRBD1. The CDR3 spans 16 residues. V dropped 0 bases and J dropped 9; count of bases not matched to a gene: 6. Germline assignment: CDR1 SGHTA and CDR2 FQGNSA. The CDR3 nucleotides are TGTGCCAGCAGCTTAGCGCTAGGGACAGGGTCTTCACCCCTCCACTTT. Translation gives CASSLALGTGSSPLHF.

The table lists this clonotype with many counts. This chain joins TRBV5-1 and TRBJ2-1; tentatively, D is TRBD1 (6 bases). The CDR3 runs 15 residues. Germline V lookup: CDR1 SGHRS, CDR2 YFSETQ. The V gene lost 7 bases and the J gene lost 5 bases, with 19 bases spanning the gap. CDR3 residues: CASDPEQGLNNEQFF. The CDR3 region has the DNA TGCGCCAGCGACCCTGAGCAGGGGTTAAACAATGAGCAGTTCTTC.

The chain employs TRBV5-1 and TRBJ2-7, with 8 nucleotides matching TRBD1. The CDR3 totals 14 residues. Per the germline V gene, CDR1 is SGHRS and CDR2 is YFSETQ. V shed 3 bases, J shed 2 bases, and the junction held 4 bases outside the gene matches. The CDR3 DNA reads TGCGCCAGCAGCTCGGGACAGGTCCCCTACGAGCAGTACTTC. Amino acid sequence: CASSSGQVPYEQYF.

The rearrangement joins TRBV29-1 to TRBJ1-1, with a possible D match to TRBD1 (6 bases). The CDR3 is 10 residues long. Germline values: CDR1 SQVTM, CDR2 ANQGSEA. Trimming left V 6 bases short and J 5 bases short, with 7 bases between. CDR3 residues: CSVRGTEAFF. CDR3 coding DNA: TGCAGCGTCAGGGGTACTGAAGCTTTCTTT.

This clonotype was picked up a small number of times. The chain is built from TRBV12-3 or TRBV12-4 and TRBJ2-2, with 9 bases identical to TRBD2. The CDR3 length is 20 residues. V was clipped by 5 bases and J by 0 bases; unmatched bases: 16. CDR3 sequence (DNA): TGTGCCAGCAGTCTCCGCCCGGGACTAGCCTACCAACCGAACACCGGGGAGCTGTTTTTT. Protein sequence: CASSLRPGLAYQPNTGELFF.

This clonotype was counted between two and nine times. V is TRBV7-9 and J is TRBJ2-3; D possibly corresponds to TRBD2 (5 bases). The germline V gene encodes CDR1 SEHNR and CDR2 FQNEAQ (reference sequence). The CDR3 runs to 14 residues. V was clipped by 5 bases and J by 2 bases, with 11 bases between them. The CDR3 sequence is CASSTEGVTDTQYF. CDR3 DNA sequence: TGTGCCAGCAGCACAGAGGGAGTCACAGATACGCAGTATTTT.

This clonotype has a handful of counts. This sequence joins TRBV20-1 and TRBJ2-6; 12 nucleotides line up with TRBD1. This CDR3 is 16 amino acids long. The ends lost 3 bases at V and 2 bases at J; junction bases unmatched: 2. Germline V gene sequence: CDR1 DFQATT, CDR2 SNEGSKA (reference sequence). CDR3 loop: CSASGTGGTGANVLTF. The CDR3 coding sequence is TGCAGTGCTAGCGGGACAGGGGGCACTGGGGCCAACGTCCTGACTTTC.

This clonotype was counted a few times. The rearrangement joins TRBV20-1 to TRBJ2-2; the D gene is possibly TRBD2 (6 bases). Germline V CDR1 and CDR2: DFQATT, SNEGSKA (reference sequence). This CDR3 is 16 amino acids long. V shed 2 bases and J shed 1 base, with 14 bases lying between them. This chain's CDR3 is CSARPRARGNTGELFF. DNA for the CDR3: TGCAGTGCTAGACCAAGGGCGCGGGGGAACACCGGGGAGCTGTTTTTT.

This clonotype has just a few counts. This chain connects TRBV7-2 to TRBJ2-7; 9 bases match TRBD2. Per germline, CDR1 SGHTA and CDR2 FQGNSA. There are 15 residues in the CDR3. V lost 5 bases and J lost 3; bases outside the gene matches: 8. This CDR3 reads CASSSSGRMLYEQYF. The CDR3 DNA is TGTGCCAGCAGCAGCAGCGGGAGGATGCTCTACGAGCAGTACTTC.

This clonotype has only a few counts. The gene calls are TRBV15 and TRBJ1-2; weak D call: TRBD1 (6 bases). This CDR3 spans 15 amino acids. V was trimmed by 0 bases and J by 6 bases, leaving 14 bases between them. CDR1 LNHNV and CDR2 YYDKDF come from the germline V gene (reference sequence). The CDR3 spells CATSRDGRGFDGYTF. The CDR3 DNA sequence: TGTGCCACCAGCAGAGATGGCAGGGGTTTCGATGGCTACACCTTC.

A few counts support this clonotype. This sequence joins TRBV4-3 and TRBJ2-6, with D unresolved. There are 16 residues in the CDR3. V lost 0 bases and J lost 2, with 8 bases in between. Looked up from germline, CDR1 is LGHNA and CDR2 is YSLEER. CDR3: CASSQDTGAGANVLTF. The CDR3 DNA is TGCGCCAGCAGCCAAGATACTGGGGCTGGGGCCAACGTCCTGACTTTC.

This clonotype was seen repeatedly, ten times or more. The chain combines TRBV20-1 with TRBJ1-5; maybe TRBD1 (5 bases). The CDR3 has 16 residues. V was trimmed by 1 base and J by 3 bases, leaving 16 bases between them. Germline CDR1 DFQATT, CDR2 SNEGSKA (reference sequence). Here the CDR3 reads CSARGSRGSPNQPQHF. The CDR3 DNA reads as TGCAGTGCTAGAGGGTCCCGGGGGTCGCCCAATCAGCCCCAGCATTTT.